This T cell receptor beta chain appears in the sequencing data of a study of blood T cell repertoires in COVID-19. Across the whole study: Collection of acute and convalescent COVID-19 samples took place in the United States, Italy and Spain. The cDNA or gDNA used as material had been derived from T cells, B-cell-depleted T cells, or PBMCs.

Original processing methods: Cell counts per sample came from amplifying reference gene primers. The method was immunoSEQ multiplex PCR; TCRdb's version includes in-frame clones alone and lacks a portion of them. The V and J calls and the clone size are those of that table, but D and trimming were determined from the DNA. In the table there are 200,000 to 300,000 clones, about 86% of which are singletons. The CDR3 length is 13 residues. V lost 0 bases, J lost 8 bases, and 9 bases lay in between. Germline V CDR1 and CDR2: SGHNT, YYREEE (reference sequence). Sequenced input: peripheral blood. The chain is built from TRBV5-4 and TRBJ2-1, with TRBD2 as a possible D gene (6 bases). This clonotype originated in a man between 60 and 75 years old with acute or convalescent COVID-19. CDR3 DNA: TGTGCCAGCAGCTTGGTTCCGGGAGATGAGCAGTTCTTC. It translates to CASSLVPGDEQFF. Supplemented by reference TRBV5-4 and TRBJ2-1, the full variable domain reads ETGVTQSPTHLIKTRGQQVTLRCSSQSGHNTVSWYQQALGQGPQFIFQYYREEENGRGNFPPRFSGLQFPNYSSELNVNALELDDSALYLCASSLVPGDEQFFGPGTRLTVL.